A selection of T cell receptor beta chains follows, all from one sample in a study of T cells in Graves' hyperthyroidism and ophthalmopathy. Each CDR3 protein gets one entry after TCRdb re-called the multiplex PCR reads with MiXCR. This table has about 700,000 distinct CDR3 sequences, roughly 15% appearing once. Sequenced input: blood. The receptors originated from a young woman with Graves' hyperthyroidism. The CDR3 runs from the conserved cysteine through the conserved F or W. A D gene is named only where the DNA matches it firmly. Clone size is not always given. Where it is, it says once, few, many or a class for expanded clones.

V gene	J gene	clone size	D gene	CDR3 DNA	CDR3 protein
TRBV20-1	TRBJ1-1	few	.	TGCAGTGCTAGAGCGTATCTCATGAACACTGAAGCTTTCTTT	CSARAYLMNTEAFF
TRBV2	TRBJ2-3	many	.	TGTGCCAGCAGTGGTTCACCGGAGGGTGCGCAGTATTTT	CASSGSPEGAQYF
TRBV6-6	TRBJ2-3	few	TRBD2	TGTGCCAGCAGTTACGCCCTAGCGGGAGTTAGCACAGATACGCAGTATTTT	CASSYALAGVSTDTQYF
TRBV2	TRBJ1-5	.	TRBD1	TGTGCCAGCACCGGGACAGCTAGCAATCAGCCCCAGCATTTT	CASTGTASNQPQHF
TRBV7-9	TRBJ2-1	many	.	TGTGCCAGCAGCTTTCTGACTAGCAATGAGCAGTTCTTC	CASSFLTSNEQFF
TRBV7-9	TRBJ1-4	.	.	TGTGCCAGCAGCTTAGCGCCCCCCGCTCATAATGAAAAACTGTTTTTT	CASSLAPPAHNEKLFF
TRBV7-8	TRBJ2-1	many	.	TGTGCCAGCTCGTTAAGGGGCGTGAATGAGCAGTTCTTC	CASSLRGVNEQFF
TRBV18	TRBJ1-2	many	.	TGTGCCAGCTCACCACCGGAATTGAACTATGGCTACACCTTC	CASSPPELNYGYTF
TRBV20-1	TRBJ2-7	many	TRBD2	TGCAGTGCTAGGTCCTCCCTAGCGGGAGGGTTAACCTACGAGCAGTACTTC	CSARSSLAGGLTYEQYF
TRBV14	TRBJ2-7	many	TRBD1	TGTGCCAGCAGCCGGGACAGGGGGCTTTACGAGCAGTACTTC	CASSRDRGLYEQYF
TRBV10-3	TRBJ1-1	.	TRBD1	TGTGCCATCAGGGGAGACAGGGGCACTGAAGCTTTCTTT	CAIRGDRGTEAFF
TRBV5-1	TRBJ2-7	few	.	TGCGCCAGCAGCCGCTACGCGACTAGGCCGAGCTACGGCGAGCAGTACTTC	CASSRYATRPSYGEQYF
TRBV20-1	TRBJ1-1	many	.	TGCAGCTCCACCCGGCCACCCGGCCTTGAAGCTTTCTTT	CSSTRPPGLEAFF
TRBV6-1	TRBJ2-1	.	TRBD2	TGTGCCAGCAGTGTCGGGACTAACCGGGAGCAGTTCTTC	CASSVGTNREQFF
TRBV6-1	TRBJ1-5	.	.	TGTGCCAGCACCATTTTAGACTCCGGACAGCCCCAGCATTTT	CASTILDSGQPQHF
TRBV30	TRBJ1-1	many	TRBD1	TGTGCCTGGAGGACAGGGCACCAGGAAGCTTTCTTT	CAWRTGHQEAFF
TRBV12-3/TRBV12-4	TRBJ2-7	.	TRBD2	TGTGCCAGCAGTAACGGACTAGCGAGCTACGAGCAGTACTTC	CASSNGLASYEQYF
TRBV7-9	TRBJ2-7	many	TRBD2	TGTGCCAGCGGCGGGAGGAGTAAGTACGAGCAGTACTTC	CASGGRSKYEQYF
TRBV18	TRBJ2-5	many	.	TGTGCCAGCTCACCACCCCGGACTCCTGAGACCCAGTACTTC	CASSPPRTPETQYF
TRBV11-2	TRBJ2-3	many	.	TGTGCCAGCAGCTTAGGACATCGCGATACGCAGTATTTT	CASSLGHRDTQYF
TRBV14	TRBJ1-4	few	.	TGTGCCAGCAGCCCCCAGATCTCAACTAATGAAAAACTGTTTTTT	CASSPQISTNEKLFF
TRBV18	TRBJ2-5	.	.	TGTGCCAACTCACCACCTCACACAGGAGAGACCCAGTACTTC	CANSPPHTGETQYF
TRBV29-1	TRBJ2-1	many	.	TGCAGCGTTGAAGGTTACCAGGGCAATGAGCAGTTCTTC	CSVEGYQGNEQFF
TRBV20-1	TRBJ2-7	many	.	TGCAGTGCTAGAGGCCCCTCCGAGCAGTACTTC	CSARGPSEQYF
TRBV19	TRBJ2-3	few	.	TGTGCCAGTAGCCAAGCGAGGGATACGCAGTATTTT	CASSQARDTQYF
TRBV30	TRBJ1-3	.	.	TGTGCCTGGAGAGGGGCTATCAGGAACACCATATATTTT	CAWRGAIRNTIYF
TRBV12-3/TRBV12-4	TRBJ1-6	many	TRBD1	TGTGCCAGCAGCGGAACCCTCGGGACAGGGTATTCACCCCTCCACTTT	CASSGTLGTGYSPLHF
TRBV27	TRBJ2-2	.	.	TGTGCCAACAGTTTGACCCCGAACACCGGGGAGCTGTTTTTT	CANSLTPNTGELFF
TRBV4-1	TRBJ1-2	many	.	TGCGCCAGCAGCCAAGAGGGACATAACTATGGCTACACCTTC	CASSQEGHNYGYTF
TRBV3-1	TRBJ2-7	many	.	TGTGCCAGCAGCCAAGATCCCTCACAGGGCTACGAGCAGTACTTC	CASSQDPSQGYEQYF
TRBV18	TRBJ1-3	many	.	TGTGCCAGCTCACCTCTGGAGTCCTCTGGAAACACCATATATTTT	CASSPLESSGNTIYF
TRBV25-1	TRBJ2-5	many	TRBD1	TGTGCCAGCAGTGAAGAGGGGCCGACAGGGGGAGAGACCCAGTACTTC	CASSEEGPTGGETQYF
TRBV7-8	TRBJ1-5	few	.	TGTGCCAGCAGCTCATATGGGAGCAATCAGCCCCAGCATTTT	CASSSYGSNQPQHF
TRBV7-9	TRBJ2-5	.	TRBD1	TGTGCCAGCAAGACAGGGACAGAGACCCAGTACTTC	CASKTGTETQYF
TRBV20-1	TRBJ2-2	few	.	TGCAGTGTTAAGGGGGAGGGGAAGGACGGGGAGCTGTTTTTT	CSVKGEGKDGELFF
TRBV27	TRBJ1-4	few	.	TGTGCCAGCAGGTCGAGAGCTAATGAAAAACTGTTTTTT	CASRSRANEKLFF
TRBV30	TRBJ2-2	many	TRBD1	TGTGCCTGGAGTATAGGGACAGTAAACACCGGGGAGCTGTTTTTT	CAWSIGTVNTGELFF
TRBV3-1	TRBJ2-5	many	TRBD2	TGTGCCAGCAGCCAGGTACTAGCGGGGGCGTCAGGGGCCCAGTACTTC	CASSQVLAGASGAQYF
TRBV28	TRBJ2-1	.	.	TGTGCCAGCAGTTTGGTTTCGGGATTAGGAAATGAGCAGTTCTTC	CASSLVSGLGNEQFF
TRBV20-1	TRBJ1-1	.	TRBD1	TGCAGTGCTGCAGGGGGCTGGAACACTGAAGCTTTCTTT	CSAAGGWNTEAFF
TRBV7-7	TRBJ2-1	few	.	TGTGCTAGCAGCTTAAACCCCTCCAACCGGCAGTTCTTC	CASSLNPSNRQFF
TRBV6-2/TRBV6-3	TRBJ2-6	few	TRBD1	TGTGCCAGCAGTTATAACAGGGGGCGCATAAAGACTTTC	CASSYNRGRIKTF
TRBV29-1	TRBJ1-2	.	.	TGCAGCGTTGAAGTAGACCAGAGGGAGGGCTACACCTTC	CSVEVDQREGYTF
TRBV11-2	TRBJ2-1	many	.	TGTGCCAGCACCGATCCCTCCTACAATGAGCAGTTCTTC	CASTDPSYNEQFF
TRBV4-2	TRBJ1-4	few	.	TGTGCCAGCAGCCAAGATTTACAGGGTAGTGAAAAACTGTTTTTT	CASSQDLQGSEKLFF
TRBV20-1	TRBJ2-5	many	TRBD2	TGCAGTGGGGGGAGGGGAGGAGAAGAGACCCAGTACTTC	CSGGRGGEETQYF
TRBV20-1	TRBJ2-3	.	.	TGCAGTGCTAGAGTGCTAGAGGGAGGCACAGATACGCAGTATTTT	CSARVLEGGTDTQYF
TRBV10-3	TRBJ2-7	many	.	TGTGCCATCAGTGAGTCGATGGGGGGACCCTACGAGCAGTACTTC	CAISESMGGPYEQYF
TRBV15	TRBJ1-2	few	TRBD1	TGTGCCACCAGCGACGACAGGGGGCGCTTAAGGGACTATGGCTACACCTTC	CATSDDRGRLRDYGYTF
TRBV2	TRBJ2-3	many	TRBD1	TGTGCCAGCAGTGGGGACAGGGGGCAAGCAGATACGCAGTATTTT	CASSGDRGQADTQYF
TRBV27	TRBJ1-1	.	TRBD1	TGTGCCAGCAGGAGACCTGACAGGGATGAGGAAGCTTTCTTT	CASRRPDRDEEAFF
TRBV11-3	TRBJ1-1	many	.	TGTGCCAGCAGCTTAGAGAATGCCAGGGGGAACACTGAAGCTTTCTTT	CASSLENARGNTEAFF
TRBV7-9	TRBJ2-7	.	TRBD1	TGTGCCAGCAGCCAAGGACAGGGGGCTCCCTACGAGCAGTACTTC	CASSQGQGAPYEQYF
TRBV5-6	TRBJ2-1	.	TRBD1	TGTGCCAGCAGCTTACCAGACAGGGGTTACAATGAGCAGTTCTTC	CASSLPDRGYNEQFF
TRBV7-3	TRBJ2-1	many	.	TGTGCCAGCAGCTTAGGTAGGGACAATGAGCAGTTCTTC	CASSLGRDNEQFF